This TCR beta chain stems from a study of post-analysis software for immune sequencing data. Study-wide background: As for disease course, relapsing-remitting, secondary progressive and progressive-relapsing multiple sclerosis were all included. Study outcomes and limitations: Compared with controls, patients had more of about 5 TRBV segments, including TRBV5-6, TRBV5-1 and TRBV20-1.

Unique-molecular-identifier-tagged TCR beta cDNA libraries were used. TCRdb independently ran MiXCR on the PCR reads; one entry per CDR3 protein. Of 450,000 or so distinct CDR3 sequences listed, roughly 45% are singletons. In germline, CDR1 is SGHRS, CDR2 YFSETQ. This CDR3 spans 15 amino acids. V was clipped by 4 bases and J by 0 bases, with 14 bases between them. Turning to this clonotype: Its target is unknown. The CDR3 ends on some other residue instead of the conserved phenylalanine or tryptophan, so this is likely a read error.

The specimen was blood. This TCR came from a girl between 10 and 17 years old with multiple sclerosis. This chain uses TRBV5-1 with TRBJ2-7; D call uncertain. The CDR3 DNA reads TGCGCCAGCAGCGCCGGACCAGCAGGCTCCTACGAGCAGTACATC. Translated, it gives CASSAGPAGSYEQYI.